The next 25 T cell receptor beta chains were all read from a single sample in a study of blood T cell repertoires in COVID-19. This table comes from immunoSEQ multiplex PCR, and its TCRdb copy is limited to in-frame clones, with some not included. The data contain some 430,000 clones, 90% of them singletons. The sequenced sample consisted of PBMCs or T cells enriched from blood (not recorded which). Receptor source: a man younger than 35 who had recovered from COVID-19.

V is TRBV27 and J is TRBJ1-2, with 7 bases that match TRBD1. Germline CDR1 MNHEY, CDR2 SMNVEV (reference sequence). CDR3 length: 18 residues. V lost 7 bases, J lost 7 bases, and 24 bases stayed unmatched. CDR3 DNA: TGTGCCAGCACCCATTGGGCAGGGGGATCCAGGAGTAATGGTGGCTACACCTTC. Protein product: CASTHWAGGSRSNGGYTF.

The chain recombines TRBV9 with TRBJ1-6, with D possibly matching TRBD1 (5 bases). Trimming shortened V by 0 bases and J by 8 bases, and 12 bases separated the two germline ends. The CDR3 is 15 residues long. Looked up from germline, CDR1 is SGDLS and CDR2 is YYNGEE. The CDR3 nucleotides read TGTGCCAGCAGCGTAGCCGGCAGGGTAGATTCACCCCTCCACTTT. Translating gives CASSVAGRVDSPLHF. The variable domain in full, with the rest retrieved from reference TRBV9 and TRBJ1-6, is DSGVTQTPKHLITATGQRVTLRCSPRSGDLSVYWYQQSLDQGLQFLIQYYNGEERAKGNILERFSAQQFPDLHSELNLSSLELGDSALYFCASSVAGRVDSPLHFGNGTRLTVT.

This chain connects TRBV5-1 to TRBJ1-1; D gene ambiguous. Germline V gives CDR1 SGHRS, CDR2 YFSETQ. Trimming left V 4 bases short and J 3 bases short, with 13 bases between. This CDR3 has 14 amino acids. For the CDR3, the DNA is TGCGCCAGCAGCAAGGCGGCCCCCTACACTGAAGCTTTCTTT. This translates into CASSKAAPYTEAFF.

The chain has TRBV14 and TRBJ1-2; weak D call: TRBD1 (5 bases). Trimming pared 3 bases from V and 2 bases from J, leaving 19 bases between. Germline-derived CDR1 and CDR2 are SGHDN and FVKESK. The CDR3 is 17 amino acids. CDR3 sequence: CASSHNTQTVLNYGYTF. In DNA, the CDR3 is TGTGCCAGCAGCCATAATACCCAGACAGTTCTCAACTATGGCTACACCTTC.

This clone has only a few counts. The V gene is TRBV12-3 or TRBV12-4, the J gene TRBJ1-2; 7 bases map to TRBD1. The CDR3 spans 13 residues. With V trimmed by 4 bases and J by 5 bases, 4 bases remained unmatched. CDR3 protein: CASSWGDRYGYTF. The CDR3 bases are TGTGCCAGCAGTTGGGGGGACAGATATGGCTACACCTTC.

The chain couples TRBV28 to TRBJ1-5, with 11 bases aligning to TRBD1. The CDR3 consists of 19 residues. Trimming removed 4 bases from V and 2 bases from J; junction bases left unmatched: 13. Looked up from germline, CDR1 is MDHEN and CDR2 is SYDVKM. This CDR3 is CASSSRRDRGGSGNQPQHF. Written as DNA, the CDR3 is TGTGCCAGCAGTTCGAGGAGGGACAGGGGGGGGTCTGGCAATCAGCCCCAGCATTTT.

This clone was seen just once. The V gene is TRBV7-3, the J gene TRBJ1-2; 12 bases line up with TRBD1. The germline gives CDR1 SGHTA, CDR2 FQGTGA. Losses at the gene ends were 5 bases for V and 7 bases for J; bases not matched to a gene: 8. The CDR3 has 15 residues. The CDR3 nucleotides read TGTGCCAGCAGCCCGGCCGGGACAGGGGGCTTTGGCTACACCTTC. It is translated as CASSPAGTGGFGYTF.

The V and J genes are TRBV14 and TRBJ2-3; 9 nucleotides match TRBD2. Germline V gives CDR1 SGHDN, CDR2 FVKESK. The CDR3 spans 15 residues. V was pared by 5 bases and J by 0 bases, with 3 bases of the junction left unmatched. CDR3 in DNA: TGTGCCAGCAGCTACCTAGCGGGAAGCACAGATACGCAGTATTTT. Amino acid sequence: CASSYLAGSTDTQYF. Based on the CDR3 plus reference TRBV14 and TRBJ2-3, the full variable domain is EAGVTQFPSHSVIEKGQTVTLRCDPISGHDNLYWYRRVMGKEIKFLLHFVKESKQDESGMPNNRFLAERTGGTYSTLKVQPAELEDSGVYFCASSYLAGSTDTQYFGPGTRLTVL.

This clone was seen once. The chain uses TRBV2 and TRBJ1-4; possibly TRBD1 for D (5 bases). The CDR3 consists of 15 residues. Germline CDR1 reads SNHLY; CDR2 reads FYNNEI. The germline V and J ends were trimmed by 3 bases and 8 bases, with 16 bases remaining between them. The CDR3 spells CASSEGGAGREKLFF. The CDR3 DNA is TGTGCCAGCAGTGAGGGCGGGGCAGGAAGGGAAAAACTGTTTTTT.

The CDR3 DNA reads as TGTGCCAGCGCCCCCGGGACAGGGGCCTACGAGCAGTACTTC. This codes for CASAPGTGAYEQYF. J is TRBJ2-7 and V is TRBV4-2; 10 positions match TRBD1. In germline, CDR1 is LGHNA, CDR2 YNFKEQ. CDR3 size: 14 residues. J was trimmed by 2 bases and V by 8 bases; bases with no gene match: 6.

CDR3 DNA sequence: TGTGCCAGTAGCGCGGGGACTAGCGGGACCTACGAGCAGTACTTC. It codes for CASSAGTSGTYEQYF. J is TRBJ2-7 and V is TRBV19, with 13 bases aligning to TRBD2. The CDR3 spans 15 residues. Germline assignment: CDR1 LNHDA and CDR2 SQIVND (reference sequence). With V trimmed by 6 bases and J by 2 bases, 4 bases remained unmatched.

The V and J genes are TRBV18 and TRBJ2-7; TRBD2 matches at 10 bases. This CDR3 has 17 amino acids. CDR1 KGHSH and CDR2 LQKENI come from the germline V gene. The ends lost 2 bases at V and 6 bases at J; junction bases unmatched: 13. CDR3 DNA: TGTGCCAGCTCACCAACTAGCGGGAACGTGGAATTGGGCGAGCAGTACTTC. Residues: CASSPTSGNVELGEQYF.

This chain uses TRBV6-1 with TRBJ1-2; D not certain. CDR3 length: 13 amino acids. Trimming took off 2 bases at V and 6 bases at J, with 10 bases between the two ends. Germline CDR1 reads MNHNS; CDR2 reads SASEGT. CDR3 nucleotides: TGTGCCAGCAGTGAAACCCCCAGCGATGGCTACACCTTC. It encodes CASSETPSDGYTF.

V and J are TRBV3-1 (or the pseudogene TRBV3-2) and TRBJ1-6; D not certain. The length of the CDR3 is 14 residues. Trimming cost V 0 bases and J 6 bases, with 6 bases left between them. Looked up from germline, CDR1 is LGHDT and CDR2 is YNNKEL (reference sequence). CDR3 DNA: TGTGCCAGCAGCCAAGAACAATTTAATTCACCCCTCCACTTT. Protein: CASSQEQFNSPLHF.

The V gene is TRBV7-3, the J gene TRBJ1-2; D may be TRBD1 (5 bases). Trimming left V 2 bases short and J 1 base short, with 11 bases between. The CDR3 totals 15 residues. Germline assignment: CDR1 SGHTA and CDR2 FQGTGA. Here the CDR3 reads CASSLEGTNNYGYTF. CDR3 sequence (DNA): TGTGCCAGCAGCTTAGAGGGGACTAATAACTATGGCTACACCTTC. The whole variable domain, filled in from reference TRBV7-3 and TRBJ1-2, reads GAGVSQTPSNKVTEKGKYVELRCDPISGHTALYWYRQSLGQGPEFLIYFQGTGAADDSGLPNDRFFAVRPEGSVSTLKIQRTERGDSAVYLCASSLEGTNNYGYTFGSGTRLTVV.

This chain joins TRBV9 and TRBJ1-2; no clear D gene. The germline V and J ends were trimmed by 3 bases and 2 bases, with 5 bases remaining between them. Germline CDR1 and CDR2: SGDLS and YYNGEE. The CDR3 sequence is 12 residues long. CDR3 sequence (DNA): TGTGCCAGCAGCGCTATAAACTATGGCTACACCTTC. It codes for CASSAINYGYTF.

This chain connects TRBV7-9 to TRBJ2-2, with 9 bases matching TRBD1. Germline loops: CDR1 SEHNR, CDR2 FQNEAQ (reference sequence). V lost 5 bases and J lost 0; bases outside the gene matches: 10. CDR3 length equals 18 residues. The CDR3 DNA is TGTGCCAGCAGCATGGGACAGGGAACCCTCGCGAACACCGGGGAGCTGTTTTTT. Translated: CASSMGQGTLANTGELFF.

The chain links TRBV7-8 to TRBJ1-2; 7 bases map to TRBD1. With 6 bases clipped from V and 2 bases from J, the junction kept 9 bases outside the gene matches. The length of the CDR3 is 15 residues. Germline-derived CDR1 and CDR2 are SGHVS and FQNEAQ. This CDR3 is CASRNGAGGNYGYTF. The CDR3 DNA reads TGTGCCAGCAGGAATGGGGCAGGGGGGAACTATGGCTACACCTTC.

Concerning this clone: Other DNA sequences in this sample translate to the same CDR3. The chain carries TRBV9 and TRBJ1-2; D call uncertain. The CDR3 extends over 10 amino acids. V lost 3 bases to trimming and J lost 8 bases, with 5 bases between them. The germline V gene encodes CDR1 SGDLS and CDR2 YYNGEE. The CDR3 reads CASSGGGYTF. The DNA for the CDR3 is TGTGCCAGCAGCGGAGGGGGCTACACCTTC.

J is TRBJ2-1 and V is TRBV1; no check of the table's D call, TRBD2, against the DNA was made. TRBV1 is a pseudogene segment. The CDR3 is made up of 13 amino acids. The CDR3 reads CTSSQQLVPEQFF. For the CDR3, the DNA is TGCACCAGCAGCCAACAGCTAGTACCCGAGCAGTTCTTC.

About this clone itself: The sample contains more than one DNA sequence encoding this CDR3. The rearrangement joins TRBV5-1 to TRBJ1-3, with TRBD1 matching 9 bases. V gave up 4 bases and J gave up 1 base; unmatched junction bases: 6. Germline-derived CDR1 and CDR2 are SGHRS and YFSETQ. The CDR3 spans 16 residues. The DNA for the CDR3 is TGCGCCAGCAGCATGACCGGGACAGGGTCTGGAAACACCATATATTTT. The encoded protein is CASSMTGTGSGNTIYF.

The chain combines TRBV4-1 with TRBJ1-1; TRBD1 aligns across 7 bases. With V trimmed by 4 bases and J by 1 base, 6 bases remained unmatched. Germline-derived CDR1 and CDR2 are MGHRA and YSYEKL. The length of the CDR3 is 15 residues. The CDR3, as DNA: TGCGCCAGCAGCCCGGGACAGTGGCAGAACACTGAAGCTTTCTTT. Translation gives CASSPGQWQNTEAFF.

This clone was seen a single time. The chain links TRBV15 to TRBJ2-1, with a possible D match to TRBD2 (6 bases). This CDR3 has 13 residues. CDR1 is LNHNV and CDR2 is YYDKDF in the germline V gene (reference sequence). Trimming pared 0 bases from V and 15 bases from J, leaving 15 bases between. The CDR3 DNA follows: TGTGCCACCAGCAGAGATTCTGAGACTAGTTCGTTCTTC. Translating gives CATSRDSETSSFF.

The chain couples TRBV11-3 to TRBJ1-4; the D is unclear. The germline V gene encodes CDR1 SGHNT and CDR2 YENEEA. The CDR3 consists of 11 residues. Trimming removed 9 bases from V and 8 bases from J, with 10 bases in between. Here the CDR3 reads CASSHGEKLFF. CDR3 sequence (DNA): TGTGCCAGTAGTCACGGGGAAAAACTGTTTTTT.

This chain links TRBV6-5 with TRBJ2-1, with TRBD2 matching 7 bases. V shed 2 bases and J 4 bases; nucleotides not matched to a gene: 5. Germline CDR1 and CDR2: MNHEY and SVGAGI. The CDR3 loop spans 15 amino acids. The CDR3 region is CASSYGGSTYNEQFF. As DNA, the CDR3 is TGTGCCAGCAGTTACGGCGGGAGTACGTACAATGAGCAGTTCTTC.